Listed below are T cell receptor beta chains from one sample, sequenced in a study of OX40 agonist ivuxolimab in advanced cancers. Repertoires were generated with immunoSEQ multiplex PCR, while TCRdb's copy carries only in-frame clones and drops some. The sample has 55,000 to 70,000 clones; more than 85% are singletons. The specimen comprised CD4+ or CD8+ T cells sorted from blood, sampled in a trial of the OX40 agonist ivuxolimab. The source of these receptors is an adult with an advanced solid tumor such as melanoma, head and neck, liver or kidney cancer. The conserved cysteine and the conserved F or W are not part of the CDR3 here. Each record gives: V gene, CDR3 protein.

v_call: TRBV29-1; cdr3_aa: TVDGGAIADTQY
v_call: TRBV19; cdr3_aa: ASSIVGGNTEAF
v_call: TRBV11-1; cdr3_aa: ASSLETGWVAYEQY
v_call: TRBV27; cdr3_aa: ASSLSFTRTALGEKLF
v_call: TRBV6-1; cdr3_aa: ASSAGGPRNIQY
v_call: TRBV5-1; cdr3_aa: ASSQDRAEAF
v_call: TRBV18; cdr3_aa: ASSLQGAPYEQY
v_call: TRBV18; cdr3_aa: ASSPDGDTEAF
v_call: TRBV18; cdr3_aa: ASSPRLAGELVEQF
v_call: TRBV7-9; cdr3_aa: ASSLGTGTYEQY
v_call: TRBV7-9; cdr3_aa: ASSPGQGKVDGYT